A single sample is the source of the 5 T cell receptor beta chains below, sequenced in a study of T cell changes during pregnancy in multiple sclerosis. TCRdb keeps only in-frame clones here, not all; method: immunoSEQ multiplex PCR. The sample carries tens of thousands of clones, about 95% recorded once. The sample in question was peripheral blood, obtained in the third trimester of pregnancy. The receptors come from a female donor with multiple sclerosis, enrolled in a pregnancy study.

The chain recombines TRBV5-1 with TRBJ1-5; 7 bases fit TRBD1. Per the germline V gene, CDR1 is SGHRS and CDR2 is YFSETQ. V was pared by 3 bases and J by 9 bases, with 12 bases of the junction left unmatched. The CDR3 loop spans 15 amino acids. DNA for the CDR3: TGCGCCAGCAGCTGGGGGGACAGACCATCCATGCCCCAGCATTTT. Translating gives CASSWGDRPSMPQHF.

The CDR3 sequence is CASSLAQTSYGTEAFF. The CDR3 DNA sequence: TGCGCCAGCAGCTTGGCTCAGACATCCTACGGCACTGAAGCTTTCTTT. This chain links TRBV5-1 with TRBJ1-1; D unresolved. The CDR3 is 16 amino acids. Germline lookup yields CDR1 SGHRS and CDR2 YFSETQ. V lost 0 bases and J lost 4, with 16 bases in between. Looking up the rest from reference TRBV5-1 and TRBJ1-1 gives the full variable domain: KAGVTQTPRYLIKTRGQQVTLSCSPISGHRSVSWYQQTPGQGLQFLFEYFSETQRNKGNFPGRFSGRQFSNSRSEMNVSTLELGDSALYLCASSLAQTSYGTEAFFGQGTRLTVV.

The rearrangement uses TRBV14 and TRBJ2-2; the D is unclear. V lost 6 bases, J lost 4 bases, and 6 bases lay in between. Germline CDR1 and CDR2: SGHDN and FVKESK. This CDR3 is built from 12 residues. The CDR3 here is CASRSFTGELFF. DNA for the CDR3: TGTGCCAGCAGGTCGTTCACCGGGGAGCTGTTTTTT.

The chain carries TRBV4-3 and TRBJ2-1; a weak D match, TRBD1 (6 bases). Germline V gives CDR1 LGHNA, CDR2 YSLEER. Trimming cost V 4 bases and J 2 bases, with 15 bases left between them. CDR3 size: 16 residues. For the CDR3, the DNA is TGCGCCAGCAGCCCCCGTGCCCCAGGGGCCTACAATGAGCAGTTCTTC. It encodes CASSPRAPGAYNEQFF.

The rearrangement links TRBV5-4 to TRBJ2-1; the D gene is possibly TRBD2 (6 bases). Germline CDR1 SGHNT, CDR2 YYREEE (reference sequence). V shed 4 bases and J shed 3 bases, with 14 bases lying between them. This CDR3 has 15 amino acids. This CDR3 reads CASSLGGRYYNEQFF. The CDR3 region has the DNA TGTGCCAGCAGCCTCGGGGGTAGATACTACAATGAGCAGTTCTTC.